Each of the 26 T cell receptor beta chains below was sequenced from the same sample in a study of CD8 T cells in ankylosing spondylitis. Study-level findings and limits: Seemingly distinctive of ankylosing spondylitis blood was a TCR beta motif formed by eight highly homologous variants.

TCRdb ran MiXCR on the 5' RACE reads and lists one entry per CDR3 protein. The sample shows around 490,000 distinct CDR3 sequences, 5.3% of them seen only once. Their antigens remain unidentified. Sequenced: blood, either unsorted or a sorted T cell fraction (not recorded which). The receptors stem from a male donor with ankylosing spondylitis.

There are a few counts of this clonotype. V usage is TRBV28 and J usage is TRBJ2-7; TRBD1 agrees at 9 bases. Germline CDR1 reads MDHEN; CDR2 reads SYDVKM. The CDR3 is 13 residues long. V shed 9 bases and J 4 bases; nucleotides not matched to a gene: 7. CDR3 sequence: CASRTGELYEQYF. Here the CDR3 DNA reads TGTGCCAGTCGGACAGGGGAGTTGTACGAGCAGTACTTC.

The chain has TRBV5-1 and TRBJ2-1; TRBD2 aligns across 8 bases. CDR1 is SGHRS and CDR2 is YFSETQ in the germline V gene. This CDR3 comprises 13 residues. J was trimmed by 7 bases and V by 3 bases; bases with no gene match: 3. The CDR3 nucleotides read TGCGCCAGCAGCTCCGGGGGGGTGAATGAGCAGTTCTTC. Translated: CASSSGGVNEQFF.

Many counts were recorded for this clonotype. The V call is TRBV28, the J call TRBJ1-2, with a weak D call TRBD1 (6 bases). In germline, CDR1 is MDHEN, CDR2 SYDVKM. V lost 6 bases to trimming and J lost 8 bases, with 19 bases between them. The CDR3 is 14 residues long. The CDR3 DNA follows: TGTGCCAGCAGACTGGTGAGGGCCGGGGGCGGCTACACCTTC. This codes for CASRLVRAGGGYTF.

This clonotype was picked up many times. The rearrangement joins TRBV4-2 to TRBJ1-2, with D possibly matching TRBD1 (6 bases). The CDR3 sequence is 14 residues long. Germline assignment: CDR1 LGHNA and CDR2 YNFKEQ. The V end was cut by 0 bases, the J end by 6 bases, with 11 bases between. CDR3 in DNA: TGTGCCAGCAGCCAAGATAGTTACAGGGATGGCTACACCTTC. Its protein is CASSQDSYRDGYTF.

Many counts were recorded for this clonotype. The CDR3, as DNA: TGTGCCAGCAGCGAAACAGGGACCGGGGAGCTGTTTTTT. This codes for CASSETGTGELFF. This rearrangement joins TRBV9 to TRBJ2-2, with a possible D match to TRBD1 (6 bases). Germline-derived CDR1 and CDR2 are SGDLS and YYNGEE. The CDR3 loop spans 13 amino acids. Trimming stripped 3 bases from V and 5 bases from J, with 8 bases between.

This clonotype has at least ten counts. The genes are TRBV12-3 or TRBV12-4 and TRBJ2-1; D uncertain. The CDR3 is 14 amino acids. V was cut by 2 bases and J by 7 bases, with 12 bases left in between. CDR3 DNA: TGTGCCAGCAGTTTACACCCGGATGGGAATGAGCAGTTCTTC. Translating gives CASSLHPDGNEQFF.

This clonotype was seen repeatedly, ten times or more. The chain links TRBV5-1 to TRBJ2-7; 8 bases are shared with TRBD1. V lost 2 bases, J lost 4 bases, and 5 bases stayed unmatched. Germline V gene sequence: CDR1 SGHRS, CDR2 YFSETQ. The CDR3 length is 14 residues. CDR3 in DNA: TGCGCCAGCAGCTTTGGGACAGGCCTATACGAGCAGTACTTC. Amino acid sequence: CASSFGTGLYEQYF. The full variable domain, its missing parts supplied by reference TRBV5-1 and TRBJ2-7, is KAGVTQTPRYLIKTRGQQVTLSCSPISGHRSVSWYQQTPGQGLQFLFEYFSETQRNKGNFPGRFSGRQFSNSRSEMNVSTLELGDSALYLCASSFGTGLYEQYFGPGTRLTVT.

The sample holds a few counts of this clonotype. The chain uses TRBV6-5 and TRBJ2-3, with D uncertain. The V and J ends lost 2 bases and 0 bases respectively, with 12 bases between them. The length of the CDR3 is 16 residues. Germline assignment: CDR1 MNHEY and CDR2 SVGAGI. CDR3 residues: CASSYPRTESTDTQYF. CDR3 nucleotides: TGTGCCAGCAGTTACCCCCGGACGGAGAGCACAGATACGCAGTATTTT.

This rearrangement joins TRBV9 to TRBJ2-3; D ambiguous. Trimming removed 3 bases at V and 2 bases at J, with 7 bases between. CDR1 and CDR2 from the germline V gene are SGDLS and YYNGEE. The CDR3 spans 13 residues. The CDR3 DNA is TGTGCCAGCAGCGCAATCTCCACAGATACGCAGTATTTT. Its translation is CASSAISTDTQYF.

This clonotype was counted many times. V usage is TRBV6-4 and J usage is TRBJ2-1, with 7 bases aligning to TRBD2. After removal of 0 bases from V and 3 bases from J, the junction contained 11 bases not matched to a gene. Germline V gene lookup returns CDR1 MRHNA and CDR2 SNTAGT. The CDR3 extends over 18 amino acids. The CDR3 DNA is TGTGCCAGCAGTGACTCGACCCCATCTAGCGGTCACTACAATGAGCAGTTCTTC. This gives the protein CASSDSTPSSGHYNEQFF.

The CDR3 here is CASSPRLGQSSGANVLTF. In DNA form, the CDR3 reads TGTGCCAGCAGCCCAAGATTAGGACAGAGCTCTGGGGCCAACGTCCTGACTTTC. V gene TRBV11-2 combines with J gene TRBJ2-6; D possibly corresponds to TRBD1 (6 bases). The CDR3 totals 18 residues. CDR1 and CDR2 from the germline V gene are SGHAT and FQNNGV. Trimming took 5 bases from V and 0 from J, leaving 17 bases between them.

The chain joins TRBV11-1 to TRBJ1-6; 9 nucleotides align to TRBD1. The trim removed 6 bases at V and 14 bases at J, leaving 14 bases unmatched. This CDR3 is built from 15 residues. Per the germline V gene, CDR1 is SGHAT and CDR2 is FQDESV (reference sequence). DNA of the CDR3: TGTGCCAGCAGACCCCGACAGGGGGGATTATCGACCCTCCACTTT. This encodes CASRPRQGGLSTLHF.

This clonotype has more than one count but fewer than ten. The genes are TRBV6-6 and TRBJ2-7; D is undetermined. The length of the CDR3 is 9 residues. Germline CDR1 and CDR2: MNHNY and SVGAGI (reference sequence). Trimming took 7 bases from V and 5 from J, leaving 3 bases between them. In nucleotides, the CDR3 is TGTGCCAGCAACAACGAGCAGTACTTC. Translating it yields CASNNEQYF.

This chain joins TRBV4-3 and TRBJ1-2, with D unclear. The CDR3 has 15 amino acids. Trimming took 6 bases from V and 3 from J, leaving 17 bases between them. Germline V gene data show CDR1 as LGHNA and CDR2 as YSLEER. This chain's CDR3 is CASRALVGPDYGYTF. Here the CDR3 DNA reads TGCGCCAGCAGGGCCCTGGTAGGTCCCGACTATGGCTACACCTTC.

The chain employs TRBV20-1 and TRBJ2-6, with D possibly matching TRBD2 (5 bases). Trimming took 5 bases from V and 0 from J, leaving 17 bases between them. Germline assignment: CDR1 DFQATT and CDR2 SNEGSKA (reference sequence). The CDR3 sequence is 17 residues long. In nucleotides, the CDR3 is TGCAGTGCTGCCCTGGAGGCAGGCCACTCTGGGGCCAACGTCCTGACTTTC. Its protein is CSAALEAGHSGANVLTF.

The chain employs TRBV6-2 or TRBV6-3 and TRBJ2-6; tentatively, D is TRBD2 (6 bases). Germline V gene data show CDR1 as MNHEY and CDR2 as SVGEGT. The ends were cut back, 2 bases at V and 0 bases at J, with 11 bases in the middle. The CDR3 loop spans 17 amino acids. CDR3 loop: CASSYGGTFSGANVLTF. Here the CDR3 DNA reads TGTGCCAGCAGTTACGGAGGGACCTTCTCTGGGGCCAACGTCCTGACTTTC.

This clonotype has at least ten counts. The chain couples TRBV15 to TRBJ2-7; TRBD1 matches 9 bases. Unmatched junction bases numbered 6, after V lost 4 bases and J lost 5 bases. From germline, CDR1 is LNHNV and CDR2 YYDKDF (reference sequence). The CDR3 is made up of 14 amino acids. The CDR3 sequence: CATSTRTGVHEQYF. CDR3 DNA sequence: TGTGCCACCAGCACACGGACAGGGGTTCACGAGCAGTACTTC.

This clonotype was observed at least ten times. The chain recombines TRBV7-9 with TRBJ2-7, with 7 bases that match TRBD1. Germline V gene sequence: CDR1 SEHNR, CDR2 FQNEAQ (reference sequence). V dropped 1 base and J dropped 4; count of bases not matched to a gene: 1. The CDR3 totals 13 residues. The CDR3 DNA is TGTGCCAGCAGCTTAGACAGGGGTTACGAGCAGTACTTC. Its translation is CASSLDRGYEQYF.

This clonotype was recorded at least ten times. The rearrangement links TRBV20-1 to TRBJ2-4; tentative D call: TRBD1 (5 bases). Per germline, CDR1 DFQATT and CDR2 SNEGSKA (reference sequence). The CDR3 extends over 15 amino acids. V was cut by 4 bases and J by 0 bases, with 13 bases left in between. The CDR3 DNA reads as TGCAGTGCTACACCCCGCAGGGAAGCCAAAAACATTCAGTACTTC. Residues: CSATPRREAKNIQYF.

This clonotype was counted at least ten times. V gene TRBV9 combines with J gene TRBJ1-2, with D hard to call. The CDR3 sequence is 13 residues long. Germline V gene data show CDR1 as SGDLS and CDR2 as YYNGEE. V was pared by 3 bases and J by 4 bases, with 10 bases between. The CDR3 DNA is TGTGCCAGCAGCGAGGACGTACGCTATGGCTACACCTTC. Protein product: CASSEDVRYGYTF. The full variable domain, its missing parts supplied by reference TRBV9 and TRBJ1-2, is DSGVTQTPKHLITATGQRVTLRCSPRSGDLSVYWYQQSLDQGLQFLIQYYNGEERAKGNILERFSAQQFPDLHSELNLSSLELGDSALYFCASSEDVRYGYTFGSGTRLTVV.

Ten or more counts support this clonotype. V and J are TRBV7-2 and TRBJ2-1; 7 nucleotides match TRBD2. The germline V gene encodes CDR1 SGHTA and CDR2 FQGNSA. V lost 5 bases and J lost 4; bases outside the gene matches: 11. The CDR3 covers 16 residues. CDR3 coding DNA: TGTGCCAGCAGCCGTCCACCAGCGGGGATATACAATGAGCAGTTCTTC. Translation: CASSRPPAGIYNEQFF.

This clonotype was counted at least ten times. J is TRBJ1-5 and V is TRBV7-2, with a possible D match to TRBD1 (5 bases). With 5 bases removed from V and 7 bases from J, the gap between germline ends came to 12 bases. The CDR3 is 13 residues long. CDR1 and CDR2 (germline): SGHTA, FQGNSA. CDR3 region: CASSPGTRQPQHF. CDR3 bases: TGTGCCAGCAGCCCAGGGACCCGCCAGCCCCAGCATTTT.

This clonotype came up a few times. DNA for the CDR3: TGTGCCAGCAGCTTACAGAGCGCAGGGGAGCAGTTCTTC. Translation: CASSLQSAGEQFF. V usage is TRBV7-9 and J usage is TRBJ2-1; D might be TRBD1 (5 bases). This CDR3 has 13 residues. Deletions cut 2 bases from V and 10 bases from J, with 12 bases between. In germline, CDR1 is SEHNR, CDR2 FQNEAQ (reference sequence).

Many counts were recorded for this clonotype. The CDR3 protein is CASRETRGGAYF. The CDR3 region has the DNA TGTGCCAGCAGAGAAACTAGGGGGGGTGCGTACTTC. J is TRBJ2-7 and V is TRBV28, with D maybe TRBD2 (7 bases). Germline lookup yields CDR1 MDHEN and CDR2 SYDVKM. With 6 bases removed from V and 12 bases from J, the gap between germline ends came to 18 bases. CDR3 length equals 12 residues. Supplemented by reference TRBV28 and TRBJ2-7, the full variable domain reads DVKVTQSSRYLVKRTGEKVFLECVQDMDHENMFWYRQDPGLGLRLIYFSYDVKMKEKGDIPEGYSVSREKKERFSLILESASTNQTSMYLCASRETRGGAYFGPGTRLTVT.

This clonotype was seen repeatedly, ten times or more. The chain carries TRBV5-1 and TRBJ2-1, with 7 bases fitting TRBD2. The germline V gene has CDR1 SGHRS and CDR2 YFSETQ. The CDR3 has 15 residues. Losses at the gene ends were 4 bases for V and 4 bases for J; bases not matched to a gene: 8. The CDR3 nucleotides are TGCGCCAGCAGCGTAGCTAGCGGTCTTTACAATGAGCAGTTCTTC. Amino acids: CASSVASGLYNEQFF.

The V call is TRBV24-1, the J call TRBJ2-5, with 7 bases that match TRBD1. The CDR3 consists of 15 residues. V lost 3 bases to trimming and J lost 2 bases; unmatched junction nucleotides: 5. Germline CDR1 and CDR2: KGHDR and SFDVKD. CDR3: CATSDPGTEQETQYF. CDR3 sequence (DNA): TGTGCCACCAGTGATCCTGGGACAGAGCAAGAGACCCAGTACTTC.